These 27 T cell receptor beta chains originate from one sample sequenced in a study of T cells in tuberculosis (dated by TCRdb to 2016 to 2019). Library preparation was by the immunoSEQ multiplex PCR assay. The clones in this table, taken by TCRdb from immuneACCESS, are in-frame only. Not every clone is retained; where verified, under half of the shortfall comes from an unresolved V gene, and the cause of the rest is unknown. Here the sample has more than 35,000 clones; over 90% occur a single time. The ten top clones hold roughly 7% of the sample. Sequenced: PBMCs. The receptors here all came from a donor aged 5 to 30 with latent tuberculosis or without tuberculosis infection.

The chain has TRBV27 and TRBJ1-2; 9 bases fit TRBD1. The trim removed 4 bases at V and 6 bases at J, leaving 6 bases unmatched. This CDR3 is 14 amino acids long. Per the germline V gene, CDR1 is MNHEY and CDR2 is SMNVEV (reference sequence). CDR3 nucleotides: TGTGCCAGCAGTTACCTCACAGGGGGCAATGGCTACACCTTC. It yields the protein CASSYLTGGNGYTF.

The chain uses TRBV10-3 and TRBJ1-4; 7 positions match TRBD1. The junction had 5 bases not matched to a gene; V was cut back by 6 bases and J by 4 bases. This CDR3 is built from 14 residues. Germline assignment: CDR1 ENHRY and CDR2 SYGVKD. CDR3 bases: TGTGCCATCAGCCGGACAGGCGATAATGAAAAACTGTTTTTT. It yields the protein CAISRTGDNEKLFF.

J is TRBJ1-6 and V is TRBV21-1. TRBV21-1 is an annotated pseudogene. This CDR3 has 20 residues. CDR3 sequence: CASSTHWTAGLSSYNSPLHF. CDR3 bases: TGTGCCAGCAGCACCCACTGGACGGCGGGGTTGAGCTCCTATAATTCACCCCTCCACTTT.

The J gene is TRBJ2-1, the V gene TRBV6-1; a possible D gene is TRBD1 (8 bases). Germline assignment: CDR1 MNHNS and CDR2 SASEGT. Trimming took off 10 bases at V and 3 bases at J, with 19 bases between the two ends. The CDR3 runs to 15 residues. Here the CDR3 DNA reads TGTGCCACCAGGACTAGACAGGGGAACTACAATGAGCAGTTCTTC. Translated: CATRTRQGNYNEQFF.

V usage is TRBV6-5 and J usage is TRBJ1-2; 10 bases are a match to TRBD1. CDR1 and CDR2 (germline): MNHEY, SVGAGI. The CDR3 totals 15 residues. Trimming cost V 5 bases and J 8 bases; bases outside gene matches: 11. This CDR3 reads CASSGRDRGREGYTF. The CDR3 DNA is TGTGCCAGCAGTGGCCGGGACAGGGGCCGTGAGGGCTACACCTTC.

The rearrangement uses TRBV9 and TRBJ2-7, with 10 bases matching TRBD2. V trimming: 4 bases; J trimming: 6 bases; junction bases outside the gene matches: 7. CDR1 is SGDLS, CDR2 YYNGEE, per germline. CDR3 size: 14 residues. CDR3 protein: CASSPGTSATEQYF. In DNA form, the CDR3 reads TGTGCCAGCAGCCCCGGGACTAGCGCCACCGAGCAGTACTTC.

V gene TRBV7-2 combines with J gene TRBJ2-7, with a weak D call TRBD1 (5 bases). The CDR3 spans 14 residues. Germline V gene lookup returns CDR1 SGHTA and CDR2 FQGNSA. V lost 1 base and J lost 0, with 7 bases in between. Here the CDR3 DNA reads TGTGCCAGCAGCTTAGAGCAGGGCTCCTACGAGCAGTACTTC. It is translated as CASSLEQGSYEQYF.

CDR3 nucleotides: TGTGCCAGCAGCGATTTGGGGGGGACTTATGGCTACACCTTC. Encoded protein: CASSDLGGTYGYTF. The rearrangement links TRBV5-6 to TRBJ1-2; weak D call: TRBD1 (5 bases). The CDR3 consists of 14 residues. The germline V and J ends were trimmed by 4 bases and 5 bases, with 15 bases remaining between them. The germline V gene encodes CDR1 SGHDT and CDR2 YYEEEE.

This chain links TRBV6-1 with TRBJ1-2, with D possibly TRBD1 on 5 matching bases. Germline V gene lookup returns CDR1 MNHNS and CDR2 SASEGT. The ends were cut back, 8 bases at V and 13 bases at J, with 23 bases in the middle. This CDR3 has 13 amino acids. This CDR3 is CASWGGRYMFSTF. Here the CDR3 DNA reads TGTGCCAGCTGGGGCGGCCGCTATATGTTTAGCACCTTC.

The rearrangement joins TRBV7-6 to TRBJ2-7; D perhaps matches TRBD2 (6 bases). The CDR3 runs to 14 residues. V lost 3 bases, J lost 2 bases, and 11 bases lay in between. The V gene's germline CDR1 is SGHVS and CDR2 FNYEAQ. CDR3 region: CASSFRGRPYEQYF. The CDR3 bases are TGTGCCAGCAGCTTTCGGGGGAGGCCCTACGAGCAGTACTTC.

The V gene is TRBV6-1, the J gene TRBJ2-7; a weak D match, TRBD1 (7 bases). The CDR3 runs 13 residues. Germline V gene data show CDR1 as MNHNS and CDR2 as SASEGT. Trimming shortened V by 8 bases and J by 6 bases, and 17 bases separated the two germline ends. CDR3 residues: CASQEGAGSEQYF. The DNA of the CDR3 is TGTGCCAGCCAGGAGGGGGCTGGGTCCGAGCAGTACTTC.

This chain joins TRBV11-2 and TRBJ1-5; perhaps TRBD1 as D (6 bases). CDR3 length: 15 amino acids. Germline V CDR1 and CDR2: SGHAT, FQNNGV. Between the trimmed V and J ends, which lost 5 bases and 7 bases, there was a span of 18 bases. The CDR3, as DNA: TGTGCCAGCAGCGCCATACAGGGAGTGGGCCAGCCCCAGCATTTT. This translates into CASSAIQGVGQPQHF.

This clone showed up just once. The chain joins TRBV5-1 to TRBJ1-1; D ambiguous. V dropped 4 bases and J dropped 5 bases, with 9 bases sitting between them. This CDR3 is 12 amino acids long. CDR1 SGHRS and CDR2 YFSETQ come from the germline V gene. The DNA for the CDR3 is TGCGCCAGCAGCCGGGATCGAACTGAAGCTTTCTTT. Protein sequence: CASSRDRTEAFF.

The V gene is TRBV6-1, the J gene TRBJ1-5; no firm D call. The CDR3 has 15 residues. Germline V gives CDR1 MNHNS, CDR2 SASEGT. V gave up 7 bases and J gave up 3 bases, with 16 bases separating them. CDR3 protein: CASTQLPGSNQPQHF. The CDR3 DNA sequence: TGTGCCAGCACCCAATTACCGGGGTCCAATCAGCCCCAGCATTTT.

This clone was seen a handful of times. This chain connects TRBV2 to TRBJ2-7, with a weak D call TRBD1 (6 bases). The V end lost 10 bases, the J end lost 5 bases, and 18 bases lay between the germline ends. Germline V gives CDR1 SNHLY, CDR2 FYNNEI. The CDR3 spans 13 residues. The CDR3 DNA reads TGTGCCACATCACCAAGGGGGAAGGACGAGCAGTACTTC. Translation gives CATSPRGKDEQYF.

The chain couples TRBV9 to TRBJ2-1; 8 bases match TRBD1. The J segment lost 7 bases and the V segment lost 0 bases, leaving 6 bases of the junction unmatched. The CDR3 is 15 amino acids. Germline V gene lookup returns CDR1 SGDLS and CDR2 YYNGEE. CDR3 loop: CASSVGAGGRNEQFF. The CDR3 DNA sequence: TGTGCCAGCAGCGTAGGTGCAGGGGGCAGAAATGAGCAGTTCTTC.

This rearrangement joins TRBV11-3 to TRBJ2-5; no firm D call. This CDR3 comprises 15 residues. The V end lost 1 base, the J end lost 5 bases, and 14 bases lay between the germline ends. Germline V gives CDR1 SGHNT, CDR2 YENEEA. CDR3 sequence: CASSLGVDARETQYF. The CDR3 nucleotides are TGTGCCAGCAGCTTAGGGGTGGATGCGAGGGAGACCCAGTACTTC.

The rearrangement uses TRBV30 and TRBJ1-2, with TRBD1 identical over 8 bases. V gave up 6 bases and J gave up 1 base; unmatched junction bases: 7. The germline CDR1 and CDR2 sequences are GTSNPN and SVGIG (reference sequence). This CDR3 is 14 amino acids long. The CDR3 DNA follows: TGTGCCTGTAAAGACAGGGGCATTAACTATGGCTACACCTTC. This codes for CACKDRGINYGYTF.

The CDR3 nucleotides are TGTGCCAGCAGTTTAATCCAGGGCGCCTATCAGCCCCAGCATTTT. Its protein product is CASSLIQGAYQPQHF. J is TRBJ1-5 and V is TRBV28; the D gene is possibly TRBD1 (5 bases). The V end was cut by 2 bases, the J end by 5 bases, with 13 bases between. CDR1 is MDHEN and CDR2 is SYDVKM in the germline V gene. This CDR3 is 15 amino acids long.

This clone was observed once. This chain joins TRBV2 and TRBJ1-1, with a tentative D call TRBD1 (5 bases). The length of the CDR3 is 13 residues. V was clipped by 5 bases and J by 1 base, with 8 bases between them. The germline V gene encodes CDR1 SNHLY and CDR2 FYNNEI. CDR3 sequence reads: CASSTDTNTEAFF. The DNA of the CDR3 is TGTGCCAGCAGTACGGACACGAACACTGAAGCTTTCTTT.

This rearrangement joins TRBV2 to TRBJ2-3, with 10 bases matching TRBD2. Germline-derived CDR1 and CDR2 are SNHLY and FYNNEI. The CDR3 runs 16 residues. V was pared by 8 bases and J by 0 bases, with 8 bases of the junction left unmatched. The CDR3 DNA sequence: TGTGCCAGCGGGCTAGCGGGGGAACTTAGCACAGATACGCAGTATTTT. This translates into CASGLAGELSTDTQYF.

This chain connects TRBV5-1 to TRBJ2-5; TRBD1 aligns across 8 bases. The end of the DNA is better explained by TRBJ2-7, so the J call may be wrong. In germline, CDR1 is SGHRS, CDR2 YFSETQ. The CDR3 is made up of 17 amino acids. CDR3 amino acids: CASSITGQGRQVYEQYF. DNA of the CDR3: TGCGCCAGCAGCATCACCGGACAGGGCCGTCAAGTCTACGAGCAGTACTTC.

This chain uses TRBV6-1 with TRBJ2-7; D possibly corresponds to TRBD1 (5 bases). Per germline, CDR1 MNHNS and CDR2 SASEGT. This CDR3 is 11 amino acids long. V dropped 3 bases and J dropped 6 bases, with 6 bases sitting between them. CDR3 in amino acids: CASSEGPEQYF. The DNA of the CDR3 is TGTGCCAGCAGTGAGGGGCCCGAGCAGTACTTC.

This chain connects TRBV19 to TRBJ1-2, with a tentative D call TRBD1 (6 bases). This CDR3 has 12 residues. Germline CDR1 is LNHDA and CDR2 is SQIVND (reference sequence). V lost 8 bases to trimming and J lost 6 bases, with 13 bases between them. CDR3 bases: TGTGCCAGTGGCGACTACAGGGATGGCTACACCTTC. Encoded protein: CASGDYRDGYTF.

This clone was picked up one time. The chain's CDR3 is CASSPISLGGDEQYF. CDR3 sequence (DNA): TGTGCCAGCTCACCAATTAGTTTAGGAGGGGACGAGCAGTACTTC. The chain recombines TRBV18 with TRBJ2-7, with D perhaps matching TRBD2 (6 bases). Trimming removed 2 bases from V and 5 bases from J, with 16 bases in between. Germline CDR1 is KGHSH and CDR2 is LQKENI. The CDR3 has 15 residues.

This clone was found once. The chain has TRBV30 and TRBJ1-6; no clear D. V dropped 6 bases and J dropped 7 bases, with 13 bases sitting between them. CDR1 and CDR2 (germline): GTSNPN, SVGIG (reference sequence). This CDR3 comprises 13 residues. This chain's CDR3 is CACGAGLNSPLHF. As DNA, the CDR3 is TGTGCCTGCGGAGCGGGCCTCAATTCACCCCTCCACTTT.

In this sample, this clone turned up once. The chain is built from TRBV11-2 and TRBJ1-4; the D gene is possibly TRBD1 (5 bases). The length of the CDR3 is 15 residues. The ends were cut back, 2 bases at V and 7 bases at J, with 14 bases in the middle. Germline CDR1 SGHAT, CDR2 FQNNGV. The CDR3 DNA is TGTGCCAGCAGCTTAAGGTGGGGCGAGCGTGAAAAACTGTTTTTT. Protein: CASSLRWGEREKLFF.